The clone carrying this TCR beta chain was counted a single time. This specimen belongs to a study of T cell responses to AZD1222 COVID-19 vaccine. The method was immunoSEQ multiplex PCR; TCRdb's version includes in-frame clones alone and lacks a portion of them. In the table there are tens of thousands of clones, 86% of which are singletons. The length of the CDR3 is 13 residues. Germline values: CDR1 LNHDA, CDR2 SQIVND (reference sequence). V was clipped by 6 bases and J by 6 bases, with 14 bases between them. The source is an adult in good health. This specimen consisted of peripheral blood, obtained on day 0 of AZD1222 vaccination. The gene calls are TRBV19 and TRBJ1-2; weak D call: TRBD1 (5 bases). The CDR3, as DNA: TGTGCCAGTAGCCGCCAGGGCATTCATGGCTACACCTTC. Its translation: CASSRQGIHGYTF.